Included here is one TCR beta chain sequence, with context. The antigen is undetermined. These data originate in a study of shared clonotypes between healthy human individuals. Study outcomes and limitations: Shared clonotypes: about 4.6% naive CD4, around 4% naive CD8, 2% to 2.5% memory CD4, approximately 0.37% memory CD8.

The CDR3 has 17 residues. The junction had 16 bases not matched to a gene; V was cut back by 4 bases and J by 5 bases. The germline V gene has CDR1 KGHSH and CDR2 LQKENI. Produced via immunoSEQ multiplex PCR; TCRdb's table is partial and in-frame only. The data contain almost 750,000 clones, approximately 77% of them singletons. Study donors comprised healthy, HIV-negative adults devoid of recent acute infection or vaccination. There were only Caucasian adults among the donors, and all lived in Nashville, Tennessee. The clonotype comes from a woman in her twenties or thirties in good health. The source material was memory CD4+ T cells sorted from blood. As to subset: CD45RA-negative fraction. V and J are TRBV18 and TRBJ1-1; TRBD1 matches at 7 bases. The CDR3 protein is CASSLTDQQGQGTEAFF. CDR3 coding DNA: TGTGCCAGCTCACTCACCGATCAACAGGGGCAGGGAACTGAAGCTTTCTTT.